These 16 T cell receptor beta chains originate from one sample sequenced in a study of blood T cell repertoires in COVID-19. Using immunoSEQ multiplex PCR, the repertoire was profiled, and TCRdb retains in-frame clones only, with some absent. The sample contains some 93,000 clones, over 75% of which appear only once. Sequencing was carried out using peripheral blood. The receptors come from a man aged 55 to 70 with acute or convalescent COVID-19.

The rearrangement joins TRBV7-8 to TRBJ2-3; D might be TRBD2 (6 bases). Looked up from germline, CDR1 is SGHVS and CDR2 is FQNEAQ. CDR3 length: 14 residues. V lost 1 base and J 5 bases, leaving 10 bases between the germline ends. The DNA of the CDR3 is TGTGCCAGCAGCTTAGTGGGGGAGGTAGATACGCAGTATTTT. This encodes CASSLVGEVDTQYF.

The rearrangement joins TRBV5-1 to TRBJ2-7, with a tentative D call TRBD2 (6 bases). The V and J ends lost 3 bases and 2 bases respectively, with 9 bases between them. CDR3 length: 13 residues. Germline CDR1 and CDR2: SGHRS and YFSETQ. The CDR3 sequence is CASSSGGAYEQYF. The CDR3 DNA sequence: TGCGCCAGCAGCTCGGGCGGGGCCTACGAGCAGTACTTC.

The chain employs TRBV3-1 (or the pseudogene TRBV3-2) and TRBJ2-1; 10 bases agree with TRBD2. The CDR3 sequence is 17 residues long. Germline trimming cut 4 bases from V and 4 bases from J; bases unmatched to any gene: 10. Germline assignment: CDR1 LGHDT and CDR2 YNNKEL (reference sequence). As DNA, the CDR3 is TGTGCCAGCAGCCGAGCAGTCCTAGCGGGGGTTTACAATGAGCAGTTCTTC. It yields the protein CASSRAVLAGVYNEQFF.

To note about this clone: One end of the junction does not line up with germline, which may come from a read error. This sequence joins TRBV7-7 and TRBJ2-5; unclear D gene. The CDR3 sequence is 13 residues long. Germline V gene lookup returns CDR1 SSHAT and CDR2 FNYEAQ (reference sequence). CDR3 sequence: CASSLNHRETQYF. CDR3 nucleotides: TGTGCTAGCAGCTTAAACCATCGGGAGACCCAGTACTTC.

The chain couples TRBV7-8 to TRBJ2-1; 7 positions agree with TRBD2. The CDR3 spans 15 residues. V lost 2 bases to trimming and J lost 2 bases; unmatched junction nucleotides: 3. The V gene's germline CDR1 is SGHVS and CDR2 FQNEAQ. The CDR3: CASSLTGGPYNEQFF. The CDR3 DNA sequence: TGTGCCAGCAGCTTAACGGGGGGACCCTACAATGAGCAGTTCTTC.

V is TRBV5-6 and J is TRBJ2-7, with TRBD1 identical over 9 bases. The germline V gene encodes CDR1 SGHDT and CDR2 YYEEEE. V lost 5 bases, J lost 4 bases, and 7 bases stayed unmatched. This CDR3 has 14 residues. The CDR3 nucleotides are TGTGCCAGCAGTTACGGGACAGGGTTTTACGAGCAGTACTTC. It encodes CASSYGTGFYEQYF.

The chain links TRBV30 to TRBJ1-1, with D possibly matching TRBD1 (6 bases). V was shortened by 5 bases and J by 7 bases, with 17 bases between the two germline ends. This CDR3 spans 13 amino acids. Germline V gene data show CDR1 as GTSNPN and CDR2 as SVGIG (reference sequence). The CDR3 nucleotides are TGTGCCTGGCGGGGGCAGGGGAGGGGTGAAGCTTTCTTT. Amino acids: CAWRGQGRGEAFF.

The chain employs TRBV5-1 and TRBJ2-5; D is undetermined. Trimming stripped 0 bases from V and 2 bases from J, with 8 bases between. Germline CDR1 is SGHRS and CDR2 is YFSETQ. The CDR3 spans 14 residues. Here the CDR3 reads CASSLEHTQETQYF. In DNA form, the CDR3 reads TGCGCCAGCAGCTTGGAACATACACAAGAGACCCAGTACTTC.

The chain uses TRBV9 and TRBJ2-2; 9 bases match TRBD2. Unmatched junction bases numbered 4, after V lost 7 bases and J lost 0 bases. This CDR3 has 15 residues. Germline V lookup: CDR1 SGDLS, CDR2 YYNGEE. The CDR3 sequence is CASSGTSPNTGELFF. The CDR3 DNA follows: TGTGCCAGCTCCGGGACTAGCCCGAACACCGGGGAGCTGTTTTTT.

This clone was recorded only once. The gene calls are TRBV23-1 and TRBJ2-3; D gene ambiguous. TRBV23-1 is recorded as an ORF, its role being uncertain. The CDR3 runs 11 residues. Trimming took 6 bases from V and 4 from J, leaving 5 bases between them. CDR3 loop: CASSLPDTQYF. The CDR3 bases are TGCGCCAGCAGCCTACCAGATACGCAGTATTTT.

The chain couples TRBV30 to TRBJ1-2; the D is unclear. Germline CDR1 is GTSNPN and CDR2 is SVGIG (reference sequence). This CDR3 has 12 residues. V lost 1 base and J 1 base, leaving 4 bases between the germline ends. The CDR3 DNA follows: TGTGCCTGGAGTGACAGTAACTATGGCTACACCTTC. Translating it yields CAWSDSNYGYTF.

The chain recombines TRBV2 with TRBJ1-5, with D possibly matching TRBD1 (5 bases). Germline CDR1 is SNHLY and CDR2 is FYNNEI. The CDR3 totals 13 residues. The ends were cut back, 4 bases at V and 1 base at J, with 5 bases in the middle. The CDR3 coding sequence is TGTGCCAGCAGTGGGACAAGCAATCAGCCCCAGCATTTT. Translating gives CASSGTSNQPQHF.

CDR3 sequence: CASREGLGGSPLHF. In DNA, the CDR3 is TGTGCCAGCAGGGAGGGACTGGGAGGGTCACCCCTCCACTTT. This chain joins TRBV6-5 and TRBJ1-6, with a weak D call TRBD1 (5 bases). The CDR3 has 14 residues. From germline, CDR1 is MNHEY and CDR2 SVGAGI. V was cut by 6 bases and J by 10 bases, with 16 bases left in between.

The CDR3: CASTRDRQETQYF. DNA of the CDR3: TGTGCCAGCACCCGGGACAGGCAAGAGACCCAGTACTTC. This chain links TRBV5-6 with TRBJ2-5, with 8 bases aligning to TRBD1. Germline CDR1 and CDR2: SGHDT and YYEEEE. V shed 6 bases and J 2 bases; nucleotides not matched to a gene: 3. CDR3 size: 13 residues.

The sample holds a few counts of this clone. The chain recombines TRBV7-6 with TRBJ2-5; D possibly corresponds to TRBD1 (6 bases). The CDR3 is made up of 14 amino acids. Trimming cost V 4 bases and J 2 bases, with 11 bases left between them. Germline loops: CDR1 SGHVS, CDR2 FNYEAQ. This chain's CDR3 is CASSSGQTQETQYF. The DNA of the CDR3 is TGTGCCAGCAGCTCCGGACAGACGCAAGAGACCCAGTACTTC.

V is TRBV18 and J is TRBJ2-1; TRBD1 might be the D (6 bases). Germline V gene data show CDR1 as KGHSH and CDR2 as LQKENI. This CDR3 contains 16 residues. V dropped 0 bases and J dropped 9 bases, with 18 bases sitting between them. In nucleotides, the CDR3 is TGTGCCAGCTCACCACCGGTTAGCAGGGGTCTCGGTGAGCAGTTCTTC. Amino acids: CASSPPVSRGLGEQFF.